Below, 2 T cell receptor beta chains from the same sample are listed, as sequenced in a study of blood T cell repertoires in COVID-19 (dated by TCRdb to 2020 to 2021). The receptor library was made with the immunoSEQ multiplex PCR assay. Drawn from immuneACCESS, this table holds only the in-frame rearrangements with V and J called that TCRdb kept. Clones are partly lost; checked studies trace under half to an unresolved V gene and leave the rest unexplained. This sample lists 270,000 or so clones; approximately 90% were detected once. The top ten hold approximately 3% of the sample. Sequences were obtained from PBMCs or T cells enriched from blood (not recorded which). The origin of the receptors is a middle-aged man who had been exposed to COVID-19.

The CDR3 nucleotides are TGTGCCAGCAGTGAGGTCGGGAGGGATGTGAATGAGCAGTTCTTC. Protein sequence: CASSEVGRDVNEQFF. The chain couples TRBV25-1 to TRBJ2-1, with TRBD2 matching over 8 bases. After removal of 3 bases from V and 7 bases from J, the junction contained 8 bases not matched to a gene. Germline V CDR1 and CDR2: MGHDK, SYGVNS. The CDR3 loop spans 15 amino acids.

This chain links TRBV28 with TRBJ2-7, with TRBD1 matching over 8 bases. The J segment lost 2 bases and the V segment lost 4 bases, leaving 19 bases of the junction unmatched. The germline V gene has CDR1 MDHEN and CDR2 SYDVKM. The CDR3 totals 19 residues. The CDR3 protein is CASSSTGTGHFTSPYEQYF. DNA of the CDR3: TGTGCCAGCAGTTCTACCGGGACAGGCCATTTTACTTCTCCCTACGAGCAGTACTTC.